This passage covers 29 T cell receptor beta chains from one sample sequenced in a study of beta chain features in type 1 diabetes. Overall study findings and caveats: Among all four CD4+ subsets, Type 1 diabetes patients had TCRB CDR3s that were moderately but significantly shorter.

Since all of the isolated RNA was reverse transcribed, expressed TCRB transcripts were what got sequenced. Generated by immunoSEQ multiplex PCR, the TCRdb table keeps only in-frame clones and is missing some. The table has 310,000 or so clones, about 15% seen once. For these TCRs, the target antigens are not known. The specimen was naive CD4+ T cells from blood. Receptor source: a man younger than 35 with type 1 diabetes.

The rearrangement uses TRBV30 and TRBJ1-1; D is unresolved. Germline V gene lookup returns CDR1 GTSNPN and CDR2 SVGIG (reference sequence). Trimming cost V 0 bases and J 4 bases, with 9 bases left between them. The CDR3 has 13 residues. The CDR3 DNA reads TGTGCCTGGAGTGTAGTGGCTGGCACTGAAGCTTTCTTT. As protein: CAWSVVAGTEAFF.

V usage is TRBV7-2 and J usage is TRBJ1-2; a weak D match, TRBD1 (5 bases). V was cut by 7 bases and J by 3 bases, with 12 bases left in between. CDR3 size: 13 residues. CDR1 and CDR2 from the germline V gene are SGHTA and FQGNSA. The CDR3, as DNA: TGTGCCAGCAACGCGGGAGGGGACTATGGCTACACCTTC. This translates into CASNAGGDYGYTF.

V is TRBV6-1 and J is TRBJ1-1; 10 bases map to TRBD1. The CDR3 is 14 amino acids. CDR1 MNHNS and CDR2 SASEGT come from the germline V gene. V shed 6 bases, J shed 3 bases, and the junction held 4 bases outside the gene matches. The CDR3 is CASRGQGLHTEAFF. The CDR3 DNA reads as TGTGCCAGCAGGGGACAGGGGTTGCACACTGAAGCTTTCTTT.

The J gene is TRBJ2-1, the V gene TRBV18, with 7 bases lining up with TRBD1. The CDR3 is 13 residues long. CDR1 and CDR2 from the germline V gene are KGHSH and LQKENI. Losses at the gene ends were 4 bases for V and 9 bases for J; bases not matched to a gene: 6. The chain's CDR3 is CASSLNRGFEQFF. The CDR3 nucleotides are TGTGCCAGCTCACTTAACAGGGGTTTTGAGCAGTTCTTC.

V is TRBV25-1 and J is TRBJ2-5; possibly TRBD2 for D (6 bases). This CDR3 comprises 11 residues. Germline CDR1 is MGHDK and CDR2 is SYGVNS. V lost 6 bases and J lost 4, with 6 bases in between. The CDR3 loop is CASREGETQYF. For the CDR3, the DNA is TGTGCCAGCAGGGAGGGAGAGACCCAGTACTTC.

This clone came up a few times. This chain connects TRBV4-3 to TRBJ2-3, with 11 bases lining up with TRBD2. V gave up 0 bases and J gave up 4 bases; unmatched junction bases: 6. The CDR3 is made up of 17 amino acids. Germline values: CDR1 LGHNA, CDR2 YSLEER. The DNA of the CDR3 is TGCGCCAGCAGCCAAGATGTCCTAGCGGGGGGCCCAGATACGCAGTATTTT. Protein product: CASSQDVLAGGPDTQYF.

The rearrangement joins TRBV9 to TRBJ2-1; D not certain. The ends were cut back, 1 base at V and 6 bases at J, with 14 bases in the middle. This CDR3 has 15 residues. Germline-derived CDR1 and CDR2 are SGDLS and YYNGEE. The CDR3 nucleotides read TGTGCCAGCAGCGTAACGGTCGCGGTCTCCAATGAGCAGTTCTTC. Translated: CASSVTVAVSNEQFF.

This clone was counted only a few times. The V and J genes are TRBV5-1 and TRBJ2-5, with TRBD1 matching 9 bases. CDR3 length: 18 amino acids. The trim removed 1 base at V and 5 bases at J, leaving 15 bases unmatched. Germline lookup yields CDR1 SGHRS and CDR2 YFSETQ. The CDR3 here is CASSLLGTGGLSLETQYF. The CDR3 DNA follows: TGCGCCAGCAGCTTGTTGGGAACAGGGGGCTTAAGCCTGGAGACCCAGTACTTC.

The gene calls are TRBV29-1 and TRBJ2-3; D is unclear. Trimming stripped 7 bases from V and 2 bases from J, with 10 bases between. Germline-derived CDR1 and CDR2 are SQVTM and ANQGSEA. CDR3 length equals 12 residues. CDR3 residues: CSATGSTDTQYF. For the CDR3, the DNA is TGCAGCGCTACCGGGTCCACAGATACGCAGTATTTT.

J is TRBJ2-1 and V is TRBV5-4; 14 bases fit TRBD2. V lost 4 bases to trimming and J lost 5 bases; unmatched junction nucleotides: 8. This CDR3 spans 17 amino acids. Germline V gives CDR1 SGHNT, CDR2 YYREEE (reference sequence). CDR3 in DNA: TGTGCCAGCAGCGCGCGACTAGCGGGAGGGCCTGACAATGAGCAGTTCTTC. Protein product: CASSARLAGGPDNEQFF.

J is TRBJ2-1 and V is TRBV29-1; 12 nucleotides agree with TRBD2. With V trimmed by 4 bases and J by 3 bases, 10 bases remained unmatched. This CDR3 comprises 17 residues. Germline V gene sequence: CDR1 SQVTM, CDR2 ANQGSEA. CDR3 nucleotide sequence: TGCAGCGTTGGTGGTCTAGCGGGGGGGCCCGTCTACAATGAGCAGTTCTTC. The encoded protein is CSVGGLAGGPVYNEQFF.

This chain links TRBV6-5 with TRBJ2-7; 7 bases agree with TRBD1. Germline CDR1 is MNHEY and CDR2 is SVGAGI. V was pared by 6 bases and J by 3 bases, with 11 bases of the junction left unmatched. CDR3 length: 15 amino acids. The CDR3 DNA reads TGTGCCAGCAGAGCCTTGGGACAGACACACTACGAGCAGTACTTC. Amino acids: CASRALGQTHYEQYF.

The rearrangement uses TRBV7-8 and TRBJ2-7; TRBD1 aligns across 8 bases. The CDR3 loop spans 14 amino acids. The V and J ends lost 5 bases and 4 bases, in that order; junction bases with no gene match: 7. Germline lookup yields CDR1 SGHVS and CDR2 FQNEAQ. The CDR3 DNA sequence: TGTGCCAGCAGCCACCGGACAGGGATATACGAGCAGTACTTC. Its protein product is CASSHRTGIYEQYF.

The chain couples TRBV10-3 to TRBJ2-7, with D tentatively TRBD1 (6 bases). The V and J ends lost 6 bases and 2 bases respectively, with 8 bases between them. Germline V lookup: CDR1 ENHRY, CDR2 SYGVKD. The CDR3 has 12 residues. DNA of the CDR3: TGTGCCATCAGGGACAGCACCTACGAGCAGTACTTC. It translates to CAIRDSTYEQYF.

The rearrangement links TRBV5-1 to TRBJ1-2; the D gene is possibly TRBD1 (5 bases). The CDR3 totals 13 residues. V lost 4 bases to trimming and J lost 3 bases, with 10 bases between them. Germline V gene sequence: CDR1 SGHRS, CDR2 YFSETQ. The CDR3 bases are TGCGCCAGCAGCAGGGAAGGGGACTATGGCTACACCTTC. It translates to CASSREGDYGYTF.

The V and J genes are TRBV4-2 and TRBJ2-1; 12 bases agree with TRBD2. V lost 0 bases to trimming and J lost 8 bases; unmatched junction nucleotides: 8. The CDR3 has 17 residues. In germline, CDR1 is LGHNA, CDR2 YNFKEQ. CDR3 nucleotides: TGTGCCAGCAGCCAAGAGTGGCCTAGCGGGGGGGCGTATGAGCAGTTCTTC. Its translation is CASSQEWPSGGAYEQFF.

The CDR3 loop reads CASSLQGNYEQYF. CDR3 coding DNA: TGCGCCAGCAGCTTGCAGGGAAACTACGAGCAGTACTTC. The chain links TRBV5-1 to TRBJ2-7; D possibly corresponds to TRBD1 (5 bases). CDR3 length: 13 residues. The germline gives CDR1 SGHRS, CDR2 YFSETQ. Trimming cost V 1 base and J 3 bases, with 8 bases left between them.

This clone was recorded only once. CDR3 in amino acids: CASSEVNRELFF. The CDR3 DNA reads TGCGCCAGCAGTGAGGTGAACAGGGAGCTGTTTTTT. This chain links TRBV5-1 with TRBJ2-2, with D uncertain. CDR3 size: 12 residues. The germline V and J ends were trimmed by 5 bases and 9 bases, with 11 bases remaining between them. From germline, CDR1 is SGHRS and CDR2 YFSETQ.

The rearrangement uses TRBV29-1 and TRBJ2-7, with D possibly being TRBD1 (6 bases). Trimming removed 4 bases from V and 2 bases from J, with 15 bases in between. The CDR3 is 14 residues long. Germline-derived CDR1 and CDR2 are SQVTM and ANQGSEA. The DNA for the CDR3 is TGCAGCGTTGGGGTCCTGGGGGCCACCTACGAGCAGTACTTC. Encoded protein: CSVGVLGATYEQYF.

This clone was seen only a few times. This chain joins TRBV28 and TRBJ2-1; 9 bases match TRBD2. The CDR3 has 19 amino acids. V trimming: 4 bases; J trimming: 4 bases; junction bases outside the gene matches: 17. The germline V gene has CDR1 MDHEN and CDR2 SYDVKM. The DNA for the CDR3 is TGTGCCAGCAGTTCCATAGGGACTAGCTCACCGACACGATACAATGAGCAGTTCTTC. Its translation is CASSSIGTSSPTRYNEQFF.

The rearrangement links TRBV5-1 to TRBJ1-2, with TRBD1 identical over 7 bases. Germline V CDR1 and CDR2: SGHRS, YFSETQ. The length of the CDR3 is 14 residues. After removal of 5 bases from V and 4 bases from J, the junction contained 8 bases not matched to a gene. The CDR3 coding sequence is TGCGCCAGCAGGATCACAGGGGTGGGCTATGGCTACACCTTC. Translating it yields CASRITGVGYGYTF.

This clone was detected a few times. The CDR3 nucleotides read TGTGCCAGCAGGCAGGGACATGAGAACACTGAAGCTTTCTTT. It specifies CASRQGHENTEAFF. The rearrangement joins TRBV6-5 to TRBJ1-1; a possible D gene is TRBD1 (6 bases). Germline CDR1 is MNHEY and CDR2 is SVGAGI. CDR3 length: 14 amino acids. The V end was cut by 6 bases, the J end by 1 base, with 12 bases between.

This clone was counted only a few times. The chain is built from TRBV13 and TRBJ2-3; TRBD1 agrees at 9 bases. V shed 3 bases, J shed 6 bases, and the junction held 7 bases outside the gene matches. From germline, CDR1 is PRHDT and CDR2 FYEKMQ (reference sequence). The CDR3 has 15 residues. The CDR3 sequence is CASSFGDRASDTQYF. Written as DNA, the CDR3 is TGTGCCAGCAGCTTTGGGGACAGGGCATCGGATACGCAGTATTTT.

A few counts support this clone. The V gene is TRBV30, the J gene TRBJ2-5, with D hard to call. Trimming stripped 0 bases from V and 2 bases from J, with 10 bases between. Germline values: CDR1 GTSNPN, CDR2 SVGIG (reference sequence). This CDR3 spans 14 amino acids. In DNA form, the CDR3 reads TGTGCCTGGAGTGTATCTTTAGCTCAAGAGACCCAGTACTTC. Its translation is CAWSVSLAQETQYF.

This clone was picked up a small number of times. The chain carries TRBV4-2 and TRBJ2-7, with D perhaps matching TRBD1 (5 bases). The CDR3 spans 14 residues. Trimming stripped 1 base from V and 2 bases from J, with 9 bases between. Germline lookup yields CDR1 LGHNA and CDR2 YNFKEQ. CDR3 in amino acids: CASSQADSTYEQYF. The CDR3 DNA reads as TGTGCCAGCAGCCAAGCAGACAGTACCTACGAGCAGTACTTC.

The table lists this clone with a few counts. The chain uses TRBV10-3 and TRBJ2-7; TRBD2 is a possible D gene (6 bases). Germline V gene sequence: CDR1 ENHRY, CDR2 SYGVKD. The V end was cut by 0 bases, the J end by 0 bases, with 18 bases between. The CDR3 has 18 residues. In nucleotides, the CDR3 is TGTGCCATCAGTGAGTCATCATCGGGGGAGAGCCTCTCCTACGAGCAGTACTTC. Protein sequence: CAISESSSGESLSYEQYF.

The V and J genes are TRBV4-2 and TRBJ1-5; D is uncertain. Between the trimmed V and J ends, which lost 1 base and 5 bases, there was a span of 15 bases. CDR1 is LGHNA and CDR2 is YNFKEQ in the germline V gene. This CDR3 is 16 amino acids long. The CDR3 loop is CASSQVSTRLDQPQHF. DNA for the CDR3: TGTGCCAGCAGCCAAGTTAGCACCAGACTAGATCAGCCCCAGCATTTT.

The rearrangement uses TRBV6-6 and TRBJ1-2; D not resolved. V dropped 6 bases and J dropped 8 bases, with 16 bases sitting between them. This CDR3 contains 13 residues. CDR1 is MNHNY, CDR2 SVGAGI, per germline (reference sequence). CDR3 in DNA: TGTGCCAGCAGCACGGGTCCCCAGAGCGGCTACACCTTC. Amino acid sequence: CASSTGPQSGYTF.

The chain has TRBV20-1 and TRBJ1-1; the D gene is possibly TRBD1 (6 bases). From germline, CDR1 is DFQATT and CDR2 SNEGSKA (reference sequence). The CDR3 length is 10 residues. V was clipped by 4 bases and J by 11 bases, with 11 bases between them. CDR3 bases: TGCAGTGCTACAGGGGAACGGGCTTTCTTT. Its translation is CSATGERAFF.